This TCR beta chain was captured by sequencing in a study of OX40 agonist ivuxolimab in advanced cancers. Study background: Patients received intravenous ivuxolimab every 2 weeks at 0.01 to 10 mg/kg. Head and neck, renal cell, melanoma or hepatocellular carcinoma were the cancers that dose-escalation patients had.

This clone was counted a single time. Germline V lookup: CDR1 LNHDA, CDR2 SQIVND (reference sequence). Trimming removed 3 bases from V and 3 bases from J, with 11 bases in between. The CDR3 is made up of 14 amino acids. Repertoires were generated with immunoSEQ multiplex PCR, while TCRdb's copy carries only in-frame clones and drops some. The sample consists of 70,000 to 95,000 clones, about 94% of them appearing once. The input for sequencing was CD4+ or CD8+ T cells sorted from blood, taken in a trial of the OX40 agonist ivuxolimab. The chain links TRBV19 to TRBJ1-1; possibly TRBD1 for D (5 bases). The receptor was derived from an adult with an advanced solid tumor such as melanoma, head and neck, liver or kidney cancer. The CDR3 loop is CASSIKGKDTEAFF. The CDR3 nucleotides read TGTGCCAGTAGTATTAAGGGGAAGGACACTGAAGCTTTCTTT.